This TCR beta chain was recorded in a study of CD8 T cells in Susac syndrome. Sequencing of TCR beta covered CD8+ and CD4+ T cells obtained from blood. Relapsing-remitting disease, either stable or active, was present in the treatment-naive patients who were the multiple sclerosis controls. General study results and limits: The TCR sequencing and HLA analysis in the study involved a relatively small number of individuals, as the study acknowledged.

Random hexamers were used to reverse transcribe 0.5 to 1 ug of RNA. The TCR beta CDR3 was amplified by immunoSEQ multiplex PCR across 54 Vbeta, 13 Jbeta. TCRdb reprocessed the immunoSEQ multiplex PCR reads with MiXCR, giving one entry per CDR3 protein. The table has 130,000 or so distinct CDR3 sequences, 80% to 85% seen once. In its sample, this clonotype was seen once. Antigen: not known. Trimming took off 4 bases at V and 4 bases at J, with 4 bases between the two ends. The CDR3 totals 10 residues. Germline loops: CDR1 SQVTM, CDR2 ANQGSEA. Sequencing was done on a sample of CD8+ T cells from PBMCs. The chain employs TRBV29-1 and TRBJ1-1; D call uncertain. The clonotype originates from a human donor with multiple sclerosis. The CDR3 bases are TGCAGCGTTGCCTCCACTGAAGCTTTCTTT. The encoded protein is CSVASTEAFF. Full variable domain (missing parts from reference TRBV29-1 and TRBJ1-1): SAVISQKPSRDICQRGTSLTIQCQVDSQVTMMFWYRQQPGQSLTLIATANQGSEATYESGFVIDKFPISRPNLTFSTLTVSNMSPEDSSIYLCSVASTEAFFGQGTRLTVV.